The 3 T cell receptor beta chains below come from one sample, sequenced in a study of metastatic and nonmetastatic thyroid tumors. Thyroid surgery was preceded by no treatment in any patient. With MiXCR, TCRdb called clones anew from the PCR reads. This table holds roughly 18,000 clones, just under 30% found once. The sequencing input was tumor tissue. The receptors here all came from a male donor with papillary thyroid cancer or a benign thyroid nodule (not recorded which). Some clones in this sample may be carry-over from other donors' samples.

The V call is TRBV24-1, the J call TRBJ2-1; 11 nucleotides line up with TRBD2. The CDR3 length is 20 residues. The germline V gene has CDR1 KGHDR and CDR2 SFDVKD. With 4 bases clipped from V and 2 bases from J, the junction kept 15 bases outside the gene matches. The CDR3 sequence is CATSDDRGSGRAVAYNEQFF. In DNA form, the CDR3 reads TGTGCCACCAGTGACGACAGAGGTAGCGGGAGGGCCGTAGCCTACAATGAGCAGTTCTTC.

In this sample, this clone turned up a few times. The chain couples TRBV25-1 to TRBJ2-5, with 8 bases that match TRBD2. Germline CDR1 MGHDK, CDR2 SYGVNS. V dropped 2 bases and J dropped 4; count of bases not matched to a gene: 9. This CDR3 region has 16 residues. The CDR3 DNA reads TGTGCCAGCAGTGAAAGCGGGAGAGGGAATGGAGAGACCCAGTACTTC. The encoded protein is CASSESGRGNGETQYF.

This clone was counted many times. The CDR3 spells CSARVITSGGGPQETQYF. The CDR3 region has the DNA TGCAGTGCTAGAGTGATAACTAGCGGGGGGGGTCCCCAAGAGACCCAGTACTTC. The chain joins TRBV20-1 to TRBJ2-5, with 13 bases that match TRBD2. Per germline, CDR1 DFQATT and CDR2 SNEGSKA (reference sequence). The trim removed 1 base at V and 1 base at J, leaving 9 bases unmatched. CDR3 length: 18 residues.